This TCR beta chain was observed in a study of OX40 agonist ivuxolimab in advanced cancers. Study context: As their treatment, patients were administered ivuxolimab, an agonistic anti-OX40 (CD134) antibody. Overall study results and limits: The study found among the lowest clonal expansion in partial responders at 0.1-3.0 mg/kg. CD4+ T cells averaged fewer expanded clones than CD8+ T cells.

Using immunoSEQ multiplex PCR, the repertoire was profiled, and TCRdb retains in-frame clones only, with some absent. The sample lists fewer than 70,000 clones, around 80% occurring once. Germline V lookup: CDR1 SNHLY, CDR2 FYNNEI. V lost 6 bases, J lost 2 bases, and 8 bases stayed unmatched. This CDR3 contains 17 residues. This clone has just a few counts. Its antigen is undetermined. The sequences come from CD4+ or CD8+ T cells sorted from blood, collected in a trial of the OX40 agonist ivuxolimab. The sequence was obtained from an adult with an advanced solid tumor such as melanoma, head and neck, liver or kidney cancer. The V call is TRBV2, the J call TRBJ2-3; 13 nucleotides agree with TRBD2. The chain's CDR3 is CASSAPGLAGTTDTQYF. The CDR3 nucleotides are TGTGCCAGCAGCGCACCGGGACTAGCGGGAACCACAGATACGCAGTATTTT.